A selection of T cell receptor beta chains follows, all from one sample in a study of OX40 agonist ivuxolimab in advanced cancers. Method: immunoSEQ multiplex PCR; TCRdb's copy keeps in-frame clones and lacks some. Of over 40,000 clones in the sample, roughly 90% are singletons; the top ten hold 1.5%. The sample here was CD4+ or CD8+ T cells sorted from blood, taken in a trial of the OX40 agonist ivuxolimab. The receptors were gathered from an adult with an advanced solid tumor such as melanoma, head and neck, liver or kidney cancer. Each CDR3 is given with its conserved first and last residue. The D gene is left open where the match is weak. Not all rows give a size; the values are once, few, many and, for expanded clones, a class.

CDR3nt: TGCGCCAGCAGTCAATCTATAAGGAATGCTCAGCCCCAGCATTTT; CDR3aa: CASSQSIRNAQPQHF; j_gene: TRBJ1-5; v_gene: TRBV23-1; abundance: NA; d_gene: NA; len: 15
CDR3nt: TGCGCCAGCAGCTTGGGCAGCCTCTCTGGAAACACCATATATTTT; CDR3aa: CASSLGSLSGNTIYF; j_gene: TRBJ1-3; v_gene: TRBV5-1; abundance: NA; d_gene: NA; len: 15
CDR3nt: TGTGCCAGCAGCCCCCGGACTAGCGGGAAGGGCGAGCAGTACTTC; CDR3aa: CASSPRTSGKGEQYF; j_gene: TRBJ2-7; v_gene: TRBV14; abundance: NA; d_gene: TRBD2; len: 15
CDR3nt: TGTGCCACCAGCACACCGACGGGGAATACAAACATTCAGTACTTC; CDR3aa: CATSTPTGNTNIQYF; j_gene: TRBJ2-4; v_gene: TRBV15; abundance: NA; d_gene: NA; len: 15
CDR3nt: TGTGCCAGCAGCCGATTCAAAAGGGCCGAGACAGCCTACGAGCAGTACTTC; CDR3aa: CASSRFKRAETAYEQYF; j_gene: TRBJ2-7; v_gene: TRBV21-1; abundance: few; d_gene: NA; len: 17
CDR3nt: TGCGCCAGCAGCCTTGGGACAGCCAACTCTGGGGCCAACGTCCTGACTTTC; CDR3aa: CASSLGTANSGANVLTF; j_gene: TRBJ2-6; v_gene: TRBV4-1; abundance: NA; d_gene: TRBD1; len: 17
CDR3nt: TGTGCCAGCAGCTACCAGGGGTACCAAGAGACCCAGTACTTC; CDR3aa: CASSYQGYQETQYF; j_gene: TRBJ2-5; v_gene: TRBV11-2; abundance: NA; d_gene: NA; len: 14
CDR3nt: TGTGCCAGCAGTTTAATGTCCGCTGGGGCCAACGTCCTGACTTTC; CDR3aa: CASSLMSAGANVLTF; j_gene: TRBJ2-6; v_gene: TRBV28; abundance: NA; d_gene: NA; len: 15
CDR3nt: TGTGCTAGTGGTTTGGTATTAGGAGGGTGGGGCACCGGGGAGCTGTTTTTT; CDR3aa: CASGLVLGGWGTGELFF; j_gene: TRBJ2-2; v_gene: TRBV12-5; abundance: NA; d_gene: NA; len: 17
CDR3nt: TGTGCCAGCAGCGATCAACAGGGGCGCGGCACTGAAGCTTTCTTT; CDR3aa: CASSDQQGRGTEAFF; j_gene: TRBJ1-1; v_gene: TRBV28; abundance: NA; d_gene: TRBD1; len: 15
CDR3nt: TGCGCCAGCAGCTTTAGGGTTGGCACAGATACGCAGTATTTT; CDR3aa: CASSFRVGTDTQYF; j_gene: TRBJ2-3; v_gene: TRBV5-1; abundance: NA; d_gene: NA; len: 14
CDR3nt: TGTGCCAGCAGCTCACTCTGGAATAATTCACCCCTCCACTTT; CDR3aa: CASSSLWNNSPLHF; j_gene: TRBJ1-6; v_gene: TRBV6-6; abundance: NA; d_gene: NA; len: 14
CDR3nt: TGCGCCAGCAGCTTGGATTCCGGGACGGCCTACAATGAGCAGTTCTTC; CDR3aa: CASSLDSGTAYNEQFF; j_gene: TRBJ2-1; v_gene: TRBV5-1; abundance: NA; d_gene: NA; len: 16
CDR3nt: TGTGCCAGCTCACCGACAGGGTCGGAGACCCAGTACTTC; CDR3aa: CASSPTGSETQYF; j_gene: TRBJ2-5; v_gene: TRBV18; abundance: NA; d_gene: TRBD1; len: 13
CDR3nt: TGTGCCTGGAGAGGACTGAAACAAGAGACCCAGTACTTC; CDR3aa: CAWRGLKQETQYF; j_gene: TRBJ2-5; v_gene: TRBV30; abundance: NA; d_gene: NA; len: 13
CDR3nt: TGTGCCAGCGTAGGGACACCCGACCAGCCCCAGCATTTT; CDR3aa: CASVGTPDQPQHF; j_gene: TRBJ1-5; v_gene: TRBV6-1; abundance: NA; d_gene: NA; len: 13
CDR3nt: TGTGCCAGCAGCTTCCGGGTACTTCCATCCTACAATGAGCAGTTCTTC; CDR3aa: CASSFRVLPSYNEQFF; j_gene: TRBJ2-1; v_gene: TRBV5-4; abundance: NA; d_gene: NA; len: 16
CDR3nt: TGCAGTGCTCTCTTGACAGATACGCAGTATTTT; CDR3aa: CSALLTDTQYF; j_gene: TRBJ2-3; v_gene: TRBV20-1; abundance: NA; d_gene: NA; len: 11
CDR3nt: TGTGCCAGCAGCCAGGTGGAACAAACCACAGATACGCAGTATTTT; CDR3aa: CASSQVEQTTDTQYF; j_gene: TRBJ2-3; v_gene: TRBV4-2; abundance: NA; d_gene: NA; len: 15
CDR3nt: TGTGCCAGCAGGGCCGGGACAACCGGGAGCACTGAAGCTTTCTTT; CDR3aa: CASRAGTTGSTEAFF; j_gene: TRBJ1-1; v_gene: TRBV5-4; abundance: NA; d_gene: NA; len: 15
CDR3nt: TGTGCCAGCAGCTCAGGGGATGCCGGGGCCAACGTCCTGACTTTC; CDR3aa: CASSSGDAGANVLTF; j_gene: TRBJ2-6; v_gene: TRBV6-5; abundance: NA; d_gene: NA; len: 15
CDR3nt: TGTGCCAGCAGCTTCCCCTTCGAGGGGAAAGAGACCCAGTACTTC; CDR3aa: CASSFPFEGKETQYF; j_gene: TRBJ2-5; v_gene: TRBV7-9; abundance: few; d_gene: NA; len: 15
CDR3nt: TGTGCCAGCAGTGGGCCGGGACTAGCGGGGGGGCCTTACAATGAGCAGTTCTTC; CDR3aa: CASSGPGLAGGPYNEQFF; j_gene: TRBJ2-1; v_gene: TRBV6-4; abundance: NA; d_gene: TRBD2; len: 18
CDR3nt: TGTGCCAGCAATGGCGCGACTAGCGGGGTACAAGAGACCCAGTACTTC; CDR3aa: CASNGATSGVQETQYF; j_gene: TRBJ2-5; v_gene: TRBV28; abundance: NA; d_gene: TRBD2; len: 16
CDR3nt: TGTGCCCTACGGAGAGGCTCTGGAAACACCATATATTTT; CDR3aa: CALRRGSGNTIYF; j_gene: TRBJ1-3; v_gene: TRBV30; abundance: NA; d_gene: NA; len: 13
CDR3nt: TGTGCCAGCAGTACGGACAGGGTAAGCAATCAGCCCCAGCATTTT; CDR3aa: CASSTDRVSNQPQHF; j_gene: TRBJ1-5; v_gene: TRBV28; abundance: NA; d_gene: TRBD1; len: 15
CDR3nt: TGTGCCAGCAGCTTAAACAGTCTCTCTGGGGCCAACGTCCTGACTTTC; CDR3aa: CASSLNSLSGANVLTF; j_gene: TRBJ2-6; v_gene: TRBV11-3; abundance: few; d_gene: NA; len: 16
CDR3nt: TGCAGCGTAGGGGGCGGGGGTTATGGCTACACCTTC; CDR3aa: CSVGGGGYGYTF; j_gene: TRBJ1-2; v_gene: TRBV29-1; abundance: NA; d_gene: TRBD1; len: 12
CDR3nt: TGTGCCAGTAGAACTATGACAGATCCGAACACTGAAGCTTTCTTT; CDR3aa: CASRTMTDPNTEAFF; j_gene: TRBJ1-1; v_gene: TRBV19; abundance: once; d_gene: NA; len: 15
CDR3nt: TGTGCCAGTCGGGGGGGCTCCTACGAGCAGTACTTC; CDR3aa: CASRGGSYEQYF; j_gene: TRBJ2-7; v_gene: TRBV7-9; abundance: NA; d_gene: TRBD2; len: 12
CDR3nt: TGTGCCTGGAGCGGCTACGGCGGAGGAGCCAAAAACATTCAGTACTTC; CDR3aa: CAWSGYGGGAKNIQYF; j_gene: TRBJ2-4; v_gene: TRBV30; abundance: NA; d_gene: NA; len: 16
CDR3nt: TGTGCCAGCATCACAAACAGGGGTTACGAGCAGTACTTC; CDR3aa: CASITNRGYEQYF; j_gene: TRBJ2-7; v_gene: TRBV28; abundance: few; d_gene: TRBD1; len: 13
CDR3nt: TGTGCCAGCCAATCAGGGACAGGAAGCTACACCTTC; CDR3aa: CASQSGTGSYTF; j_gene: TRBJ1-2; v_gene: TRBV6-5; abundance: NA; d_gene: TRBD1; len: 12
CDR3nt: TGTGCCAGCAGCTCTGGGAGGCAGGGGGCGGTCACCGGGGAGCTGTTTTTT; CDR3aa: CASSSGRQGAVTGELFF; j_gene: TRBJ2-2; v_gene: TRBV5-8; abundance: NA; d_gene: TRBD1; len: 17
CDR3nt: TGTGCCAGCAGCTTGGGGAATCTCAACTATGGCTACACCTTC; CDR3aa: CASSLGNLNYGYTF; j_gene: TRBJ1-2; v_gene: TRBV5-6; abundance: NA; d_gene: NA; len: 14
CDR3nt: TGTGCCAGCAGTTTAATAGGGAGTGCCTACAATGAGCAGTTCTTC; CDR3aa: CASSLIGSAYNEQFF; j_gene: TRBJ2-1; v_gene: TRBV28; abundance: NA; d_gene: NA; len: 15
CDR3nt: TGTGCCAGCAGTGAATTAGCGGGGGGCTTTTACGAGCAGTACTTC; CDR3aa: CASSELAGGFYEQYF; j_gene: TRBJ2-7; v_gene: TRBV6-1; abundance: NA; d_gene: TRBD2; len: 15
CDR3nt: TGCGCCAGCAGCTTGGCTGGCTTTCAAGAGACCCAGTACTTC; CDR3aa: CASSLAGFQETQYF; j_gene: TRBJ2-5; v_gene: TRBV5-1; abundance: NA; d_gene: NA; len: 14
CDR3nt: TGTGCCAGCAGGGCGAACTTGAATTCACCCCTCCACTTT; CDR3aa: CASRANLNSPLHF; j_gene: TRBJ1-6; v_gene: TRBV2; abundance: once; d_gene: NA; len: 13
CDR3nt: TGTGCCAGCAGGGGACAGGGAGGCACTGAAGCTTTCTTT; CDR3aa: CASRGQGGTEAFF; j_gene: TRBJ1-1; v_gene: TRBV6-5; abundance: NA; d_gene: TRBD1; len: 13